This entry is about one T cell receptor beta chain. Its antigen remains unknown. This entry is derived from a study of cytomegalovirus exposure and HLA in healthy donors. Between the trimmed V and J ends, which lost 1 base and 5 bases, there was a span of 11 bases. Per germline, CDR1 SEHNR and CDR2 FQNEAQ (reference sequence). The CDR3 sequence is 14 residues long. The method was immunoSEQ multiplex PCR; TCRdb's version includes in-frame clones alone and lacks a portion of them. The sample consists of 150,000 to 200,000 clones, approximately 86% of them appearing once. Study-wide findings and caveats: Specific recognition of CMV antigens was confirmed in vitro for three chains (all CMV-associated).

The material sequenced was PBMCs. This chain connects TRBV7-9 to TRBJ1-1; D might be TRBD1 (5 bases). This clonotype was sampled from a woman aged 18-30 years in good health and CMV-seronegative. CDR3 sequence: CASSLGGGETEAFF. In DNA form, the CDR3 reads TGTGCCAGCAGCTTAGGGGGAGGGGAAACTGAAGCTTTCTTT.